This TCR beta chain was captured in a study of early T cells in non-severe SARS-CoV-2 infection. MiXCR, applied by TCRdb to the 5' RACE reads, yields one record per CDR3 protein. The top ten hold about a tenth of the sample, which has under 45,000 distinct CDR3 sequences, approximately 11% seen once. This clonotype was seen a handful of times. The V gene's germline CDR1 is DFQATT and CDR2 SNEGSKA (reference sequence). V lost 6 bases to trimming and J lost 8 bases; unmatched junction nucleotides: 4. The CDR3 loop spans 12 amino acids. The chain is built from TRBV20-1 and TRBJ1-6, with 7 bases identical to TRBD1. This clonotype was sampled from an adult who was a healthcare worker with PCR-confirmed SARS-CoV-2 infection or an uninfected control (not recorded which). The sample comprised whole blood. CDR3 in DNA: TGCAGTGCCAGTGACAGGGATTCACCCCTCCACTTT. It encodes CSASDRDSPLHF.